This TCR beta chain was sequenced in a study of cytomegalovirus exposure and HLA in healthy donors. Primers for the PCR totalled 60 Vbeta and 13 Jbeta. The protocol was immunoSEQ multiplex PCR, while the TCRdb copy is restricted to in-frame clones and leaves out a portion. The sample lists under 150,000 clones, approximately 83% occurring once. This TCR came from a male donor in good health and CMV-seronegative. The sequenced material came from PBMCs.

DNA of the CDR3: TGTGCCAGCAGCAAAGTAGGGGTTTGTGGCGAGCAGTACTTC. It is translated as CASSKVGVCGEQYF. The V call is TRBV21-1, the J call TRBJ2-7; TRBD1, the D gene given by the table, was not confirmed from the DNA. TRBV21-1 is classified as a pseudogene. This CDR3 region has 14 residues.